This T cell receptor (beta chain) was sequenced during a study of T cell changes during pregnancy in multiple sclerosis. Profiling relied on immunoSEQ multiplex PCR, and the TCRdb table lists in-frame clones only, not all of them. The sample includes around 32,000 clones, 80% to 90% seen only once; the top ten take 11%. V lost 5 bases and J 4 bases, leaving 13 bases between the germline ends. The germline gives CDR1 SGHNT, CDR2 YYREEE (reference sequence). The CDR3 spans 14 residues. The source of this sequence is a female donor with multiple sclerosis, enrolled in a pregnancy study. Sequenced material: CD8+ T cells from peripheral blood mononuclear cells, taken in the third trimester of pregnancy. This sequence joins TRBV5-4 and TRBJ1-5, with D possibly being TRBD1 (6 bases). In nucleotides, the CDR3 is TGTGCCAGCAGTTTTAGGACAGCGAATCAGCCCCAGCATTTT. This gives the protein CASSFRTANQPQHF.